These 25 T cell receptor beta chains were all obtained from the same sample, sequenced in a study of Ad26.COV2.S vaccination and SARS-CoV-2 variants. The treatment was: over 15 received Ad26.COV2.S at low or high dose, single or two shots; several received placebo; per-sample allocation not given. Day 63 following the first vaccine or placebo injection was when the samples were taken. Sequencing was performed with immunoSEQ multiplex PCR; in TCRdb, only in-frame clones are kept and a portion is missing. The sample has more than 300,000 clones, around four fifths seen once. Source: peripheral blood, taken in a trial of Ad26.COV2.S vaccine versus placebo. Receptor source: a person aged 18-65 years who received the Ad26.COV2.S COVID-19 vaccine or a placebo.

The genes are TRBV19 and TRBJ2-2, with 7 bases that match TRBD2. Germline V gene data show CDR1 as LNHDA and CDR2 as SQIVND (reference sequence). This CDR3 region has 16 residues. V lost 4 bases and J lost 2; bases outside the gene matches: 7. The DNA of the CDR3 is TGTGCCAGTAGTAGCCTAGCGGCCTATAACACCGGGGAGCTGTTTTTT. Protein: CASSSLAAYNTGELFF.

This clone was detected only a few times. The chain is built from TRBV30 and TRBJ2-1, with TRBD2 identical over 8 bases. The V and J ends lost 4 bases and 3 bases, in that order; junction bases with no gene match: 5. This CDR3 is built from 14 residues. Per the germline V gene, CDR1 is GTSNPN and CDR2 is SVGIG (reference sequence). The chain's CDR3 is CAWNRGGIYNEQFF. In DNA form, the CDR3 reads TGTGCCTGGAATCGCGGGGGGATCTACAATGAGCAGTTCTTC.

The V gene is TRBV15, the J gene TRBJ1-4; no clear D. The V end was cut by 5 bases, the J end by 10 bases, with 20 bases between. The germline V gene has CDR1 LNHNV and CDR2 YYDKDF (reference sequence). The CDR3 extends over 15 amino acids. The DNA of the CDR3 is TGTGCCACCAGCCACGGCATGGGGAGTGTGGGAAAACTGTTTTTT. Its translation: CATSHGMGSVGKLFF. The variable domain in full, with the rest retrieved from reference TRBV15 and TRBJ1-4, is DAMVIQNPRYQVTQFGKPVTLSCSQTLNHNVMYWYQQKSSQAPKLLFHYYDKDFNNEADTPDNFQSRRPNTSFCFLDIRSPGLGDTAMYLCATSHGMGSVGKLFFGSGTQLSVL.

CDR3 coding DNA: TGTGCCAGCAGCCCTCCGGGACTAGCGGGTACTATTGAGCAGTTCTTC. It encodes CASSPPGLAGTIEQFF. The rearrangement links TRBV6-6 to TRBJ2-1, with 12 bases lining up with TRBD2. CDR3 length: 16 residues. J gave up 9 bases and V 6 bases, and 12 bases lay outside the gene matches. The germline V gene encodes CDR1 MNHNY and CDR2 SVGAGI (reference sequence).

The V call is TRBV5-4, the J call TRBJ2-2, with TRBD2 matching over 9 bases. The CDR3 spans 17 residues. V shed 3 bases, J shed 3 bases, and the junction held 9 bases outside the gene matches. Germline loops: CDR1 SGHNT, CDR2 YYREEE (reference sequence). CDR3 region: CASSSAPSGGYTGELFF. DNA for the CDR3: TGTGCCAGCAGCTCAGCCCCGAGCGGGGGGTACACCGGGGAGCTGTTTTTT.

The rearrangement links TRBV6-1 to TRBJ1-5, with D possibly matching TRBD1 (5 bases). Trimming removed 2 bases from V and 5 bases from J, with 7 bases in between. The germline gives CDR1 MNHNS, CDR2 SASEGT. This CDR3 spans 13 amino acids. DNA for the CDR3: TGTGCCAGCAGTGAAACGGGACATCAGCCCCAGCATTTT. Protein product: CASSETGHQPQHF.

V is TRBV27 and J is TRBJ1-2; D is perhaps TRBD1 (5 bases). CDR3 length: 18 amino acids. From germline, CDR1 is MNHEY and CDR2 SMNVEV (reference sequence). V was shortened by 6 bases and J by 3 bases, with 26 bases between the two germline ends. The CDR3 sequence is CASRAPGAEGRVDYGYTF. The CDR3 DNA is TGTGCCAGCAGGGCCCCTGGGGCCGAGGGGAGGGTCGACTATGGCTACACCTTC.

This chain joins TRBV6-5 and TRBJ2-5, with D perhaps TRBD2 (5 bases). Germline CDR1 and CDR2: MNHEY and SVGAGI. V was pared by 7 bases and J by 1 base, with 13 bases between. The CDR3 runs to 14 residues. The CDR3, as DNA: TGTGCCAGCAAAACCCGGGGTTCCCAAGAGACCCAGTACTTC. Translating gives CASKTRGSQETQYF.

The V and J genes are TRBV4-1 and TRBJ2-7; D might be TRBD2 (6 bases). CDR3 length: 15 residues. Trimming removed 7 bases at V and 3 bases at J, with 19 bases between. Germline loops: CDR1 MGHRA, CDR2 YSYEKL. Here the CDR3 reads CASTKGEGGIYEQYF. CDR3 in DNA: TGCGCCAGCACCAAAGGAGAGGGAGGAATCTACGAGCAGTACTTC.

Turning to this clone: Different DNA sequences within this sample yield the same CDR3. The J gene is TRBJ2-1, the V gene TRBV18; 9 bases line up with TRBD1. Looked up from germline, CDR1 is KGHSH and CDR2 is LQKENI. J was trimmed by 0 bases and V by 6 bases; bases with no gene match: 3. CDR3 length equals 15 residues. CDR3 amino acids: CASSPGQGSYNEQFF. The CDR3 DNA sequence: TGTGCCAGCTCGCCGGGACAGGGCTCCTACAATGAGCAGTTCTTC.

The chain couples TRBV7-2 to TRBJ1-6, with TRBD1 as a possible D gene (5 bases). Germline V gene lookup returns CDR1 SGHTA and CDR2 FQGNSA. Deletions cut 7 bases from V and 11 bases from J, with 15 bases between. The CDR3 is 13 residues long. CDR3 coding DNA: TGTGCCAGCAACTTGGGGGAGAACGCACCCCTCCACTTT. It codes for CASNLGENAPLHF.

Note on this clone: Other nucleotide sequences in the sample specify the same CDR3. The chain couples TRBV28 to TRBJ1-2, with 12 bases that match TRBD1. In germline, CDR1 is MDHEN, CDR2 SYDVKM. The CDR3 loop spans 15 amino acids. V gave up 2 bases and J gave up 5 bases; unmatched junction bases: 3. CDR3 residues: CASSLPGQGAYGYTF. The DNA for the CDR3 is TGTGCCAGCAGTTTACCGGGACAGGGGGCATATGGCTACACCTTC.

V usage is TRBV27 and J usage is TRBJ2-1; D gene ambiguous. The CDR3 runs to 14 residues. The germline V and J ends were trimmed by 2 bases and 1 base, with 6 bases remaining between them. CDR1 MNHEY and CDR2 SMNVEV come from the germline V gene (reference sequence). The CDR3 is CASSLGLSYNEQFF. DNA of the CDR3: TGTGCCAGCAGTTTAGGATTATCCTACAATGAGCAGTTCTTC.

This chain links TRBV15 with TRBJ2-5, with D perhaps being TRBD1 or TRBD2 (5 bases each). This CDR3 contains 14 residues. The V gene lost 5 bases and the J gene lost 5 bases, with 15 bases spanning the gap. Per the germline V gene, CDR1 is LNHNV and CDR2 is YYDKDF (reference sequence). CDR3 nucleotide sequence: TGTGCCACCAGCCTTCTGGGACGGCGGGAGACCCAGTACTTC. This sequence encodes CATSLLGRRETQYF.

The genes are TRBV5-6 and TRBJ1-1, with unresolved D. The CDR3 contains 11 residues. Trimming took off 3 bases at V and 7 bases at J, with 7 bases between the two ends. Germline V lookup: CDR1 SGHDT, CDR2 YYEEEE. The CDR3 DNA is TGTGCCAGCAGCTCTAGGCATGAAGCTTTCTTT. It codes for CASSSRHEAFF.

The chain is built from TRBV5-1 and TRBJ1-1; D is unclear. Trimming took 2 bases from V and 0 from J, leaving 8 bases between them. Germline CDR1 and CDR2: SGHRS and YFSETQ. The CDR3 runs 14 residues. The CDR3 nucleotides are TGCGCCAGCAGCTTCCGATCCGTGAACACTGAAGCTTTCTTT. It encodes CASSFRSVNTEAFF.

J is TRBJ1-3 and V is TRBV5-1; the D is unclear. The CDR3 has 14 residues. Germline values: CDR1 SGHRS, CDR2 YFSETQ. Trimming shortened V by 0 bases and J by 5 bases, and 9 bases separated the two germline ends. CDR3 nucleotide sequence: TGCGCCAGCAGCTTGGATCCAGAGAGAAACACCATATATTTT. Its protein is CASSLDPERNTIYF.

In its sample, this clone was seen a few times. V is TRBV5-1 and J is TRBJ2-1; the match to TRBD2 covers 7 bases. CDR3 length: 14 residues. With V trimmed by 1 base and J by 5 bases, 3 bases remained unmatched. CDR1 is SGHRS, CDR2 YFSETQ, per germline. The CDR3 is CASSLKRENNEQFF. DNA of the CDR3: TGCGCCAGCAGCTTGAAGCGGGAAAACAATGAGCAGTTCTTC.

The chain uses TRBV5-1 and TRBJ2-3; D tentatively reads TRBD1 or TRBD2 (5 bases each). The CDR3 is 15 residues long. V was trimmed by 0 bases and J by 4 bases, leaving 12 bases between them. CDR1 and CDR2 from the germline V gene are SGHRS and YFSETQ. The CDR3 sequence is CASSLGQGGPDTQYF. DNA for the CDR3: TGCGCCAGCAGCTTGGGGCAGGGCGGGCCAGATACGCAGTATTTT.

The chain uses TRBV10-3 and TRBJ1-5; tentatively, D is TRBD1 (5 bases). This CDR3 is built from 14 residues. Germline assignment: CDR1 ENHRY and CDR2 SYGVKD. Trimming pared 4 bases from V and 2 bases from J, leaving 9 bases between. CDR3 DNA sequence: TGTGCCATCAGTGCGGGGGATGGCAATCAGCCCCAGCATTTT. This translates into CAISAGDGNQPQHF.

This chain joins TRBV20-1 and TRBJ2-4; D possibly corresponds to TRBD2 (5 bases). In germline, CDR1 is DFQATT, CDR2 SNEGSKA (reference sequence). The V end lost 3 bases, the J end lost 0 bases, and 12 bases lay between the germline ends. CDR3 length: 15 amino acids. Here the CDR3 DNA reads TGCAGTGCTAGTGACCTCGGGGAAGCCAAAAACATTCAGTACTTC. Translated, it gives CSASDLGEAKNIQYF.

This clone was recorded once. The rearrangement uses TRBV24-1 and TRBJ2-3; D is unclear. Germline V gene data show CDR1 as KGHDR and CDR2 as SFDVKD. This CDR3 spans 15 amino acids. V lost 1 base, J lost 0 bases, and 7 bases lay in between. The chain's CDR3 is CATSDFTGSTDTQYF. CDR3 nucleotides: TGTGCCACCAGTGATTTTACGGGTAGCACAGATACGCAGTATTTT.

This clone occurred a few times. The CDR3: CASSTVDRTREGTQYF. Written as DNA, the CDR3 is TGCGCCAGCAGCACCGTAGACAGGACCCGAGAAGGGACCCAGTACTTC. The chain has TRBV5-1 and TRBJ2-5; maybe TRBD1 (6 bases). This CDR3 region has 16 residues. The germline V gene encodes CDR1 SGHRS and CDR2 YFSETQ. Between the trimmed V and J ends, which lost 4 bases and 7 bases, there was a span of 23 bases.

Concerning this clone itself: Other DNA sequences in this sample translate to the same CDR3. The chain couples TRBV5-1 to TRBJ1-1; weak D call: TRBD1 (6 bases). Germline CDR1 and CDR2: SGHRS and YFSETQ. Trimming cost V 0 bases and J 1 base, with 10 bases left between them. The CDR3 consists of 15 residues. The CDR3 region is CASSLGGGENTEAFF. CDR3 sequence (DNA): TGCGCCAGCAGCTTGGGTGGGGGCGAGAACACTGAAGCTTTCTTT.

This clone was seen many times. The chain carries TRBV6-2 or TRBV6-3 and TRBJ2-1; D is unresolved. The V and J ends lost 2 bases and 4 bases respectively, with 12 bases between them. This CDR3 contains 15 residues. Germline V gene sequence: CDR1 MNHEY, CDR2 SVGEGT. The CDR3 DNA follows: TGTGCCAGCAGTTACAGGCTAGAATTGTACAATGAGCAGTTCTTC. Its translation is CASSYRLELYNEQFF.